The 5 T cell receptor beta chains below all came from one sample that was sequenced in a study of T-cell reconstitution after alpha-beta-depleted transplantation in children. Unique molecular identifiers featured in how the TCRbeta library was prepared. One entry per CDR3 protein, called by TCRdb with MiXCR from the PCR reads. The data contain almost 500,000 distinct CDR3 sequences, under 15% of them seen just once; the ten biggest clones take up under 7%. Sequences were derived from PBMCs from the stem cell graft donor, sampled from the stem cell graft. The receptors originated from a human donor who donated a stem cell graft to a child with combined immunodeficiency.

This clonotype was detected only a few times. This chain connects TRBV12-3 or TRBV12-4 to TRBJ2-7; D gene ambiguous. Trimming took off 8 bases at V and 2 bases at J, with 13 bases between the two ends. The CDR3 runs 13 residues. The CDR3 DNA follows: TGTGCCAGCCGCAGAACCGCTACCTACGAGCAGTACTTC. Residues: CASRRTATYEQYF.

The chain uses TRBV6-1 and TRBJ2-5; 10 bases fit TRBD2. V lost 5 bases and J lost 4; bases outside the gene matches: 16. Germline V gene data show CDR1 as MNHNS and CDR2 as SASEGT. The CDR3 length is 18 residues. CDR3 sequence: CASSTIEGSGRSRETQYF. In DNA, the CDR3 is TGTGCCAGCAGTACCATTGAAGGTAGCGGGAGGTCTCGAGAGACCCAGTACTTC.

In this sample, this clonotype turned up many times. The genes are TRBV12-3 or TRBV12-4 and TRBJ1-5; a possible D gene is TRBD1 (6 bases). The germline V and J ends were trimmed by 6 bases and 7 bases, with 13 bases remaining between them. CDR3 length equals 13 residues. The DNA of the CDR3 is TGTGCCAGCAGCCTAGGGGGGTGGCAGCCCCAGCATTTT. It specifies CASSLGGWQPQHF.

This clonotype showed up many times. The chain uses TRBV12-3 or TRBV12-4 and TRBJ1-1, with 10 positions matching TRBD1. The J segment lost 0 bases and the V segment lost 3 bases, leaving 7 bases of the junction unmatched. The CDR3 has 17 residues. The CDR3 is CASSLRDRGFMNTEAFF. For the CDR3, the DNA is TGTGCCAGCAGTTTGAGGGACAGGGGTTTCATGAACACTGAAGCTTTCTTT.

The chain carries TRBV3-1 and TRBJ2-1; 7 nucleotides align to TRBD1. Unmatched junction bases numbered 11, after V lost 6 bases and J lost 0 bases. The CDR3 has 17 amino acids. Germline CDR1 and CDR2: LGHDT and YNNKEL (reference sequence). The CDR3 sequence is CASSFGQANSSYNEQFF. CDR3 DNA sequence: TGTGCCAGCAGTTTCGGACAGGCCAACAGCTCCTACAATGAGCAGTTCTTC.